Described below is a single TCR beta chain sequence and its context. Per the authors' pipeline: Counts of nucleated cells, estimated from reference gene primer amplification, were obtained. The table came from immunoSEQ multiplex PCR; TCRdb's copy has only in-frame clones and leaves some out. The V and J calls and clone size were taken over from that table, and D and trimming were inferred from the DNA. In the table there are roughly 80,000 clones, 85% to 95% of which are singletons. This sample was included in a study of blood T cell repertoires in COVID-19. Study as a whole: Specimens from acute and convalescent COVID-19 originated in the United States, Italy and Spain. Sample material is recorded as cDNA or gDNA derived from T cells, B-cell-depleted T cells, or PBMCs.

There are 15 residues in the CDR3. The junction had 7 bases not matched to a gene; V was cut back by 5 bases and J by 1 base. CDR1 and CDR2 (germline): MNHEY, SVGEGT. Sequenced input: peripheral blood. V usage is TRBV6-2 or TRBV6-3 and J usage is TRBJ2-5; 7 bases are a match to TRBD2. The clonotype was recovered from a man between 60 and 75 years old with acute or convalescent COVID-19. CDR3 region: CASSTGLDGQETQYF. The DNA for the CDR3 is TGTGCCAGCAGTACAGGACTAGACGGCCAAGAGACCCAGTACTTC.